This T cell receptor beta chain was recorded in a study of blood T cell repertoires in COVID-19. In the study overall: The United States, Italy and Spain provided the acute and convalescent COVID-19 samples. Nucleic acid was either cDNA or gDNA, and it came from T cells, B-cell-depleted T cells, or PBMCs.

This clone was seen a single time. Authors' analysis steps: Researchers report that nucleated cell counts were estimated from reference gene primer amplification. Measured with immunoSEQ multiplex PCR; TCRdb has only the in-frame clones, and not every one. D and trimming were read from the DNA, whereas the V and J calls and clone size are those reported in that table. Of about 150,000 clones listed, just over 90% are singletons. Patients of the Seattle cohort, enrolled during active infection, were followed longitudinally. The source of this sequence is a young man with COVID-19, enrolled during active disease. The sample taken for sequencing was peripheral blood.

The CDR3 here is CASSYPLARRGDTQYF. DNA for the CDR3: TGTGCCAGCAGCTACCCTCTAGCGAGGAGAGGAGATACGCAGTATTTT. The genes are TRBV3-1 (or the pseudogene TRBV3-2) and TRBJ2-3; the D gene is possibly TRBD2 (6 bases). This CDR3 has 16 amino acids. V was clipped by 5 bases and J by 5 bases, with 20 bases between them. In germline, CDR1 is LGHDT, CDR2 YNNKEL (reference sequence).